The T cell receptor (beta chain) under discussion was sequenced for a study of blood T cell repertoires in COVID-19. A single count supports this clone. CDR1 is SGHRS and CDR2 is YFSETQ in the germline V gene. CDR3 length equals 13 residues. V lost 6 bases, J lost 9 bases, and 10 bases stayed unmatched. As handled by the study authors: Amplified reference gene primers provided the basis for estimating nucleated cell counts. The repertoire was sequenced with immunoSEQ multiplex PCR; TCRdb's copy has only in-frame clones and lacks some. The D gene and trimming were derived from the DNA, and the V and J assignments and clone size from that table. The data hold about 97,000 clones, with around nine tenths observed a single time.

Sequenced material: peripheral blood. The rearrangement links TRBV5-1 to TRBJ2-7; 9 nucleotides match TRBD1. This sequence originates from a human donor in a cohort sampled during active COVID-19. The CDR3 sequence is CASNPGQGKAQYF. The CDR3 DNA sequence: TGCGCCAGCAACCCGGGACAGGGAAAAGCGCAGTACTTC.